Included here is one T cell receptor beta chain sequence, with context. Its antigen remains unknown. This sample was included in a study of CD8 T cells in ankylosing spondylitis. TCRdb used MiXCR to reprocess the 5' RACE reads, holding one entry per CDR3 protein. The sample carries roughly 250,000 distinct CDR3 sequences, over 8.5% recorded once. Study findings and constraints: Within peripheral blood, clones linked to disease were CD8+ and relatively rare. Earlier reports found some motif variants in synovial fluid and blood in reactive arthritis.

Trimming stripped 7 bases from V and 2 bases from J, with 12 bases between. Germline values: CDR1 SGHTA, CDR2 FQGNSA. The CDR3 has 14 residues. The receptor comes from a male donor with ankylosing spondylitis or in good health (not recorded which). The sample comprised blood, either unsorted or a sorted T cell fraction (not recorded which). The chain employs TRBV7-2 and TRBJ2-1; no definite D call. The CDR3 DNA is TGTGCCAGCACCCCCAATCCACCCTACAATGAGCAGTTCTTC. Its protein is CASTPNPPYNEQFF.